This section outlines one TCR beta chain sequence together with its context. The data belong to a study of human T cells and chemical hapten exposure. Time point given: patch test 1, 2 weeks after DPC sensitization. The treatment here: therapeutic diphenylcyclopropenone sensitization with weekly scalp DPC. The germline gives CDR1 SGHRS, CDR2 YFSETQ. CDR3 size: 10 residues. Trimming removed 1 base at V and 9 bases at J, with 2 bases between. From the RACE reads, TCRdb called clonotypes with MiXCR, one entry per CDR3 protein. The table has fewer than 200,000 distinct CDR3 sequences, approximately 20% seen once.

The source material was whole blood, sampled in connection with sensitization to the hapten diphenylcyclopropenone (DPC). The chain carries TRBV5-1 and TRBJ2-4; D ambiguous. This clonotype was sampled from a woman between 50 and 59 years old with alopecia areata. Some clones in this sample may be carry-over from other donors' samples. This chain's CDR3 is CASSLCIQYF. The CDR3 DNA sequence: TGCGCCAGCAGCTTGTGCATTCAGTACTTC. The full variable domain, with the rest looked up from reference TRBV5-1 and TRBJ2-4, is KAGVTQTPRYLIKTRGQQVTLSCSPISGHRSVSWYQQTPGQGLQFLFEYFSETQRNKGNFPGRFSGRQFSNSRSEMNVSTLELGDSALYLCASSLCIQYFGAGTRLSVL.